This passage covers 26 T cell receptor beta chains from one sample sequenced in a study of tumor and adjacent non-tumor tissue in lung cancer. This sample's RNA came from whole unsorted tissue. The library came from three nested PCR rounds adapted from ARM-PCR protocols. TCRdb processed the multiplex PCR reads anew with MiXCR; each CDR3 protein has one entry. This table holds around 71,000 distinct CDR3 sequences, roughly two thirds found once. The specimen sequenced was lung tumor tissue. These receptors were collected from a woman in her 40s with non-small cell lung cancer.

About this clonotype: The germline gene is not matched at one end of the junction; a read error may be the cause. The chain combines TRBV11-2 with TRBJ2-3, with no clear D. CDR1 is SGHAT, CDR2 FQNNGV, per germline. This CDR3 spans 16 amino acids. Here the CDR3 DNA reads TGTGCCAGCAGCTTCCGTAGTGCTATCGGCACAGATACGCGGTATTTT. Protein: CASSFRSAIGTDTRYF.

Concerning this clonotype: An end of the junction does not agree with germline; a read error may underlie this. The V gene is TRBV6-6, the J gene TRBJ1-2, with D tentatively TRBD1 (5 bases). Germline values: CDR1 MNHNY, CDR2 SVGAGI (reference sequence). CDR3 size: 12 residues. CDR3: CACGTANYSYTF. The CDR3 bases are TGTGCCTGCGGGACCGCCAACTATAGCTACACCTTC.

Concerning this clonotype itself: At one end the junction does not follow the germline gene, possibly because of a read error. V gene TRBV11-1 combines with J gene TRBJ2-1; 8 bases line up with TRBD1. The length of the CDR3 is 14 residues. Germline loops: CDR1 SGHAT, CDR2 FQDESV (reference sequence). The CDR3 here is CASGTTGGGYEQFF. In nucleotides, the CDR3 is TGTGCCAGCGGCACAACAGGGGGTGGGTATGAACAGTTCTTC.

Notes on this clonotype: An end of the junction does not agree with germline; a read error may underlie this. J is TRBJ1-2 and V is TRBV14, with no clear D. Germline assignment: CDR1 SGHDN and CDR2 FVKESK. This CDR3 has 13 amino acids. DNA of the CDR3: TGTGCCAGCAGTCAAGGACTCAACTATGGCTACACCTTC. It translates to CASSQGLNYGYTF.

This clonotype was picked up one time. A single base separates this from a much larger clone, so it may be a read error. This chain connects TRBV20-1 to TRBJ2-7; 8 bases fit TRBD1. Germline V gene data show CDR1 as DFQATT and CDR2 as SNEGSKA (reference sequence). V gave up 0 bases and J gave up 1 base; unmatched junction bases: 8. CDR3 length equals 16 residues. CDR3: CSARDQQGAVSYEQYV. The CDR3 bases are TGCAGTGCTAGAGATCAGCAGGGGGCCGTATCCTACGAGCAGTACGTC.

As for this clonotype: A read error is possible here, since a much larger clone lies one base away. The rearrangement links TRBV20-1 to TRBJ1-1, with D tentatively TRBD1 (5 bases). The CDR3 consists of 14 residues. Germline CDR1 and CDR2: DFQATT and SNEGSKA (reference sequence). The V gene lost 3 bases and the J gene lost 4 bases, with 15 bases spanning the gap. As DNA, the CDR3 is TGCAGTGCTAGCCTTCGGGGCATGAGCACTGAAGCTTTCTTT. The encoded protein is CSASLRGMSTEAFF.

This clonotype appeared a single time. The junction and the germline gene differ at one end; a read error may be behind it. The rearrangement uses TRBV11-2 and TRBJ2-1; TRBD2 aligns across 7 bases. This CDR3 is 15 amino acids long. Germline V gene sequence: CDR1 SGHAT, CDR2 FQNNGV. DNA of the CDR3: TGTGCCAGCAACTTAGGGACTAACTCCTACAATAAGCAGTTCTTC. It yields the protein CASNLGTNSYNKQFF. The full variable domain, its missing parts supplied by reference TRBV11-2 and TRBJ2-1, is EAGVAQSPRYKIIEKRQSVAFWCNPISGHATLYWYQQILGQGPKLLIQFQNNGVVDDSQLPKDRFSAERLKGVDSTLKIQPAKLEDSAVYLCASNLGTNSYNKQFFGPGTRLTVL.

On this clonotype: A much larger clone is a single base away; this may be a read error. The chain links TRBV4-2 to TRBJ2-2; TRBD2 is a possible D gene (6 bases). Per the germline V gene, CDR1 is LGHNA and CDR2 is YNFKEQ. This CDR3 comprises 13 residues. Here the CDR3 reads CTSSQDRGTLEFF. CDR3 nucleotide sequence: TGTACCAGCAGCCAAGATCGGGGGACCCTGGAGTTTTTT.

This clonotype was counted many times. The chain's CDR3 is CASSRVTGRTYEQYF. In DNA form, the CDR3 reads TGTGCCAGCAGCCGCGTGACAGGGCGTACCTACGAGCAGTACTTC. V is TRBV14 and J is TRBJ2-7; 7 positions agree with TRBD1. V shed 4 bases and J 2 bases; nucleotides not matched to a gene: 8. The CDR3 contains 15 residues. Germline V gene sequence: CDR1 SGHDN, CDR2 FVKESK.

In regard to this clonotype: At one boundary the junction diverges from the germline segment, which might be a read error. The rearrangement joins TRBV20-1 to TRBJ2-7, with D perhaps TRBD2 (5 bases). CDR3 length: 13 residues. CDR1 DFQATT and CDR2 SNEGSKA come from the germline V gene (reference sequence). CDR3 nucleotides: TGCAATGCTATCCCTGGAGGCTCCTATGAGCAGTACTTC. This encodes CNAIPGGSYEQYF.

In the case of this clonotype: A read error may account for a junction end that differs from germline. The V gene is TRBV28, the J gene TRBJ2-5; tentative D call: TRBD1 (6 bases). The germline V gene has CDR1 MDHEN and CDR2 SYDVKM. The CDR3 loop spans 15 amino acids. The CDR3 sequence is CASSDRLAGAETHYF. CDR3 nucleotide sequence: TGTGCCAGCAGCGATAGGCTAGCAGGGGCGGAGACCCATTACTTC.

In regard to this clonotype: The junction and the germline gene differ at one end; a read error may be behind it. This chain connects TRBV7-9 to TRBJ2-5; weak D call: TRBD2 (6 bases). This CDR3 has 13 amino acids. Germline V lookup: CDR1 SEHNR, CDR2 FQNEAQ (reference sequence). CDR3 nucleotides: TGTGCCAGCAGTCGGGACTTTCAAGAGATCCAGTACTTC. It codes for CASSRDFQEIQYF.

This clonotype was detected only a few times. The rearrangement uses TRBV7-9 and TRBJ1-1; 8 bases match TRBD1. The V gene end was trimmed by 5 bases and the J gene end by 8 bases; junction bases not matched to a gene: 10. The germline CDR1 and CDR2 sequences are SEHNR and FQNEAQ (reference sequence). The CDR3 length is 14 residues. DNA of the CDR3: TGTGCCAGCAGCCTTGGCGGCTGGACAGGGGAAGCTTTCTTT. Encoded protein: CASSLGGWTGEAFF.

The chain joins TRBV12-3 or TRBV12-4 to TRBJ1-2; no reliable D call. This CDR3 region has 15 residues. The V end lost 6 bases, the J end lost 5 bases, and 19 bases lay between the germline ends. The CDR3 reads CASSMRAVGRYGYTF. Here the CDR3 DNA reads TGTGCCAGCAGCATGAGGGCAGTAGGGCGGTATGGCTACACCTTC.

Remarks on this clonotype: A read error may be the cause here, since a much bigger clone is one base away. The chain has TRBV4-1 and TRBJ2-7; TRBD1 aligns across 7 bases. CDR3 length equals 16 residues. Losses at the gene ends were 4 bases for V and 0 bases for J; bases not matched to a gene: 9. CDR1 MGHRA and CDR2 YSYEKL come from the germline V gene. The CDR3 DNA follows: TGCGCCAGCAGCCTCGTCCCTTCAGGGGGCTCCTACGAGCAGTACTTC. Its translation: CASSLVPSGGSYEQYF.

In the case of this clonotype: Sequence at one end of the junction differs from germline and may be a read error. This sequence joins TRBV6-2 or TRBV6-3 and TRBJ2-3; D possibly corresponds to TRBD1 (6 bases). This CDR3 comprises 18 residues. CDR1 is MNHEY, CDR2 SVGEGT, per germline. As DNA, the CDR3 is TGTACCAGTAGCCGCGGGCCGGGACAAGGAGATTACACAGATACGCAGTATTTT. Its protein product is CTSSRGPGQGDYTDTQYF.

For this clonotype: Being one base from a much bigger clone, this may be a read error. This chain joins TRBV7-6 and TRBJ2-7, with TRBD2 matching over 11 bases. The CDR3 is 16 residues long. J gave up 0 bases and V 4 bases, and 5 bases lay outside the gene matches. Germline-derived CDR1 and CDR2 are SGHVS and FNYEAQ. The CDR3 nucleotides read TGTGCCAGCAGCTCCACCGGGACTAGCGGCTCCTACGAGCAGTACTTC. Amino acid sequence: CASSSTGTSGSYEQYF.

This clonotype has a handful of counts. The CDR3 DNA follows: TGTGCCACCAGTGCCAGTCCAAGCTCCTACAATGAGCAGTTCTTC. This gives the protein CATSASPSSYNEQFF. V and J are TRBV24-1 and TRBJ2-1; no clear D gene. The CDR3 runs 15 residues. V was shortened by 5 bases and J by 0 bases, with 10 bases between the two germline ends. CDR1 KGHDR and CDR2 SFDVKD come from the germline V gene.

This clonotype was picked up a small number of times. The junction departs from germline at one end; a sequencing error may be responsible. The chain couples TRBV11-3 to TRBJ1-6; D not resolved. The germline gives CDR1 SGHNT, CDR2 YENEEA. The CDR3 totals 16 residues. The CDR3 reads CASSPDGSSYNLPLHF. The CDR3 DNA reads TGTGCCAGCAGCCCAGACGGGAGCTCCTATAATTTACCCCTCCACTTT.

This clonotype ranks as medium-sized (0.01 to 0.1%). The CDR3 region is CASSRGGGYNQPQHF. CDR3 sequence (DNA): TGTGCCAGCAGCAGAGGGGGGGGTTACAATCAGCCCCAGCATTTT. This chain links TRBV13 with TRBJ1-5; D perhaps matches TRBD1 (6 bases). V was pared by 5 bases and J by 3 bases, with 14 bases between. Per the germline V gene, CDR1 is PRHDT and CDR2 is FYEKMQ (reference sequence). The CDR3 runs 15 residues.

This clonotype was seen at least ten times. This chain uses TRBV5-5 with TRBJ1-1; no clear D gene. There are 12 residues in the CDR3. Germline V CDR1 and CDR2: SGHKS, YYEKEE (reference sequence). Trimming left V 4 bases short and J 5 bases short, with 9 bases between. The CDR3 sequence is CASSPVGTEAFF. CDR3 DNA sequence: TGTGCCAGCAGCCCAGTCGGAACTGAAGCTTTCTTT.

Regarding this clonotype: At one end the junction does not follow the germline gene, possibly because of a read error. The V and J genes are TRBV29-1 and TRBJ2-3; weak D call: TRBD2 (7 bases). CDR1 is SQVTM, CDR2 ANQGSEA, per germline. The CDR3 is 17 amino acids. This CDR3 is CSIVRGGRFFSTNTQYF. CDR3 nucleotide sequence: TGCAGCATTGTAAGGGGGGGGCGATTTTTTTCCACAAATACGCAGTATTTT.

The rearrangement links TRBV20-1 to TRBJ2-3; 7 nucleotides match TRBD1. This CDR3 has 15 residues. V lost 5 bases and J lost 4; bases outside the gene matches: 12. Per the germline V gene, CDR1 is DFQATT and CDR2 is SNEGSKA (reference sequence). The CDR3 loop is CSAPGVARGPDTQYF. The CDR3, as DNA: TGCAGTGCTCCTGGAGTAGCGAGGGGGCCAGATACGCAGTATTTT.

This clonotype has only one observation. The rearrangement links TRBV12-3 or TRBV12-4 to TRBJ1-1, with unresolved D. Trimming removed 9 bases at V and 3 bases at J, with 14 bases between. This CDR3 contains 13 residues. Here the CDR3 DNA reads TGTGCCAGTAATTTAAGGCGGGACACTGAAGCTTTCTTT. This translates into CASNLRRDTEAFF.

This clonotype was observed a handful of times. A much larger clone differs from this one at a single base, so this may be a read error. The chain uses TRBV28 and TRBJ1-2; no reliable D call. This CDR3 has 13 amino acids. Per the germline V gene, CDR1 is MDHEN and CDR2 is SYDVKM. The CDR3 region is CTSSENFVEGYTF. The CDR3 nucleotides are TGTACCAGCAGTGAAAATTTCGTGGAGGGCTACACCTTC.

In the case of this clonotype: The CDR3 carries no conserved terminal phenylalanine or tryptophan, so it likely arises from a read error. The CDR3 reads CAISAGQGSSYDYTS. CDR3 coding DNA: TGTGCCATCAGTGCGGGACAGGGTAGTTCGTATGACTACACCTCC. The V and J genes are TRBV10-3 and TRBJ1-2, with 9 nucleotides matching TRBD1. This CDR3 comprises 15 residues. CDR1 is ENHRY and CDR2 is SYGVKD in the germline V gene.